What follows is one TCR beta chain and its context. Original handling: Amplifying reference gene primers gave estimates of nucleated cell counts. Here immunoSEQ multiplex PCR was the method, and the copy in TCRdb shows in-frame clones only, minus some. The V and J calls and clone size were taken over from that table, and D and trimming were inferred from the DNA. This table has some 450,000 clones, about nine tenths appearing once. This entry belongs to a study of blood T cell repertoires in COVID-19. CDR1 and CDR2 (germline): GTSNPN, SVGIG (reference sequence). The CDR3 is 14 amino acids. V lost 0 bases to trimming and J lost 5 bases; unmatched junction nucleotides: 4.

The V call is TRBV30, the J call TRBJ2-1, with TRBD1 identical over 7 bases. The sample taken for sequencing was peripheral blood. The TCR comes from a woman in her forties or fifties with COVID-19, enrolled during active disease. This CDR3 reads CAWSVGGRDNEQFF. CDR3 coding DNA: TGTGCCTGGAGTGTAGGGGGCCGGGACAATGAGCAGTTCTTC.